This TCR beta chain was obtained from a study of response to subunit inactivated influenza vaccine. This clonotype was seen many times. MiXCR was run by TCRdb on the RT-PCR reads, yielding one entry per CDR3 protein. The sample has about 520,000 distinct CDR3 sequences; 25% are singletons. The CDR3 consists of 11 residues. Trimming shortened V by 4 bases and J by 8 bases, and 9 bases separated the two germline ends. The TCR originated in a man over 45 who received an inactivated influenza vaccine. Sequencing used CD4+ T cells sorted from PBMCs, obtained roughly 5 days after vaccination. J is TRBJ2-7 and V is TRBV12-3 or TRBV12-4; the D gene is possibly TRBD1 (5 bases). The CDR3 loop reads CASSSLGQQYF. DNA for the CDR3: TGTGCCAGCAGTTCCCTGGGGCAGCAGTACTTC.